These 18 T cell receptor beta chains were sequenced from one sample in a study of T cell responses to AZD1222 COVID-19 vaccine. Sequencing was performed with immunoSEQ multiplex PCR; in TCRdb, only in-frame clones are kept and a portion is missing. This sample has some 120,000 clones; roughly 90% occur once, and the top ten carry around 10%. Sequenced here: peripheral blood, sampled on day 0 of MenACWY control vaccination. These receptors originate from an adult in good health.

The CDR3 sequence is CASSDFNYFGTYEQYF. The CDR3, as DNA: TGTGCCAGCAGTGATTTTAATTACTTCGGGACCTACGAGCAGTACTTC. The chain is built from TRBV25-1 and TRBJ2-7, with D perhaps matching TRBD2 (5 bases). Germline loops: CDR1 MGHDK, CDR2 SYGVNS. CDR3 length: 16 residues. Trimming removed 3 bases at V and 2 bases at J, with 17 bases between.

This chain links TRBV12-3 or TRBV12-4 with TRBJ1-4, with a possible D match to TRBD1 (6 bases). Trimming removed 1 base at V and 8 bases at J, with 8 bases between. This CDR3 comprises 13 residues. CDR3 loop: CASSLGGLEKLFF. Written as DNA, the CDR3 is TGTGCCAGCAGTTTAGGGGGGCTCGAAAAACTGTTTTTT.

The chain carries TRBV5-1 and TRBJ2-2; TRBD1 matches 9 bases. The CDR3 runs to 15 residues. The J segment lost 5 bases and the V segment lost 0 bases, leaving 2 bases of the junction unmatched. Germline-derived CDR1 and CDR2 are SGHRS and YFSETQ. CDR3 loop: CASSLGGQGTGELFF. CDR3 sequence (DNA): TGCGCCAGCAGCTTGGGGGGACAGGGAACCGGGGAGCTGTTTTTT.

The chain recombines TRBV5-8 with TRBJ1-2, with D unclear. Germline CDR1 and CDR2: SGHTS and YDEGEE. Trimming shortened V by 9 bases and J by 3 bases, and 12 bases separated the two germline ends. This CDR3 contains 12 residues. The CDR3 protein is CATRPQYYGYTF. The CDR3, as DNA: TGTGCCACCCGACCACAGTACTATGGCTACACCTTC.

V gene TRBV19 combines with J gene TRBJ2-1, with 7 bases identical to TRBD1. The CDR3 loop spans 14 amino acids. Germline CDR1 and CDR2: LNHDA and SQIVND (reference sequence). V lost 4 bases to trimming and J lost 2 bases; unmatched junction nucleotides: 2. The CDR3 loop reads CASSKGTAYNEQFF. CDR3 sequence (DNA): TGTGCCAGTAGTAAAGGGACAGCCTACAATGAGCAGTTCTTC.

V gene TRBV10-3 combines with J gene TRBJ1-2, with 11 bases identical to TRBD1. Per germline, CDR1 ENHRY and CDR2 SYGVKD. The CDR3 totals 15 residues. The V segment lost 5 bases and the J segment 2 bases; nucleotides outside the gene matches: 4. This CDR3 reads CAISFRDRGNYGYTF. CDR3 coding DNA: TGTGCCATCAGTTTCCGGGACAGGGGGAACTATGGCTACACCTTC.

The chain joins TRBV29-1 to TRBJ2-1; D is uncertain. The CDR3 length is 15 residues. V lost 7 bases and J lost 0, with 16 bases in between. Germline lookup yields CDR1 SQVTM and CDR2 ANQGSEA. The CDR3 DNA follows: TGCAGCGCTGCCTCGGACGGCCGCTCCTACAATGAGCAGTTCTTC. Residues: CSAASDGRSYNEQFF.

The J gene is TRBJ1-5, the V gene TRBV19; no definite D call. The CDR3 has 15 amino acids. The V end lost 8 bases, the J end lost 5 bases, and 19 bases lay between the germline ends. The germline CDR1 and CDR2 sequences are LNHDA and SQIVND (reference sequence). The CDR3 DNA reads as TGTGCCAGTCTCGCACAGCTGACATCGGATCAGCCCCAGCATTTT. This codes for CASLAQLTSDQPQHF.

This clone was picked up one time. The V gene is TRBV27, the J gene TRBJ2-3; 7 nucleotides agree with TRBD1. The V gene end was trimmed by 5 bases and the J gene end by 4 bases; junction bases not matched to a gene: 6. The germline CDR1 and CDR2 sequences are MNHEY and SMNVEV (reference sequence). CDR3 size: 14 residues. CDR3 loop: CASSRGQPADTQYF. The CDR3, as DNA: TGTGCCAGCAGTAGGGGGCAGCCGGCAGATACGCAGTATTTT.

This sequence joins TRBV27 and TRBJ1-1; maybe TRBD1 (6 bases). CDR3 size: 15 residues. CDR1 is MNHEY and CDR2 is SMNVEV in the germline V gene (reference sequence). The V end was cut by 5 bases, the J end by 4 bases, with 17 bases between. The CDR3 bases are TGTGCCAGCAGTCCATATACAGGGTTGGGCACTGAAGCTTTCTTT. Protein sequence: CASSPYTGLGTEAFF.

V and J are TRBV30 and TRBJ2-6; D remains ambiguous. The CDR3 is 14 residues long. Germline V gene lookup returns CDR1 GTSNPN and CDR2 SVGIG (reference sequence). V dropped 2 bases and J dropped 3 bases, with 8 bases sitting between them. The CDR3 DNA sequence: TGTGCCTGGAGTAGAGCTGATGGGGCCAACGTCCTGACTTTC. As protein: CAWSRADGANVLTF.

The sample holds one count of this clone. The rearrangement joins TRBV12-3 or TRBV12-4 to TRBJ2-5; the D is unclear. The CDR3 spans 11 residues. V was shortened by 4 bases and J by 5 bases, with 5 bases between the two germline ends. Written as DNA, the CDR3 is TGTGCCAGCAGTTCAGAGGAGACCCAGTACTTC. Encoded protein: CASSSEETQYF.

In this sample, this clone turned up once. This chain uses TRBV3-1 (or the pseudogene TRBV3-2) with TRBJ1-3; D possibly corresponds to TRBD1 (5 bases). V was trimmed by 1 base and J by 0 bases, leaving 16 bases between them. CDR1 and CDR2 from the germline V gene are LGHDT and YNNKEL (reference sequence). The CDR3 is 18 amino acids. DNA of the CDR3: TGTGCCAGCAGCCAAGCTGCGGGGGGAACGGCCTCTGGAAACACCATATATTTT. It encodes CASSQAAGGTASGNTIYF.

The chain recombines TRBV24-1 with TRBJ1-5, with no clear D. The CDR3 covers 13 residues. The germline V and J ends were trimmed by 2 bases and 7 bases, with 8 bases remaining between them. CDR1 and CDR2 (germline): KGHDR, SFDVKD. The CDR3 sequence: CATSDSQWQPQHF. Here the CDR3 DNA reads TGTGCCACCAGTGATTCGCAGTGGCAGCCCCAGCATTTT.

This clone was counted a single time. The chain has TRBV10-3 and TRBJ1-5; 8 bases agree with TRBD1. The V gene's germline CDR1 is ENHRY and CDR2 SYGVKD. V shed 3 bases, J shed 7 bases, and the junction held 8 bases outside the gene matches. The CDR3 is 15 amino acids. CDR3 sequence reads: CAISEKGTGGQPQHF. For the CDR3, the DNA is TGTGCCATCAGTGAAAAGGGGACAGGTGGGCAGCCCCAGCATTTT.

The CDR3 DNA follows: TGTGCCAGCAGTACTCTAGCGGGGATCACCGGGGAGCTGTTTTTT. Protein product: CASSTLAGITGELFF. V gene TRBV6-5 combines with J gene TRBJ2-2, with 9 nucleotides matching TRBD2. The germline V gene encodes CDR1 MNHEY and CDR2 SVGAGI. Losses at the gene ends were 5 bases for V and 4 bases for J; bases not matched to a gene: 5. The CDR3 spans 15 residues.

The chain is built from TRBV6-1 and TRBJ2-1; 9 bases map to TRBD2. The CDR3 is 15 amino acids. Germline values: CDR1 MNHNS, CDR2 SASEGT. V trimming: 10 bases; J trimming: 4 bases; junction bases outside the gene matches: 11. CDR3 sequence (DNA): TGTGCCATAGCATCAGTAGCGGGAGCTTACAATGAGCAGTTCTTC. Translating it yields CAIASVAGAYNEQFF.

The chain uses TRBV24-1 and TRBJ2-2; a possible D gene is TRBD1 (5 bases). With 4 bases removed from V and 4 bases from J, the gap between germline ends came to 12 bases. Germline V lookup: CDR1 KGHDR, CDR2 SFDVKD. There are 15 residues in the CDR3. The CDR3: CATSDPRQSTGELFF. For the CDR3, the DNA is TGTGCCACCAGTGACCCCAGACAGAGCACCGGGGAGCTGTTTTTT.